This T cell receptor (beta chain) was found in a study of early T cells in non-severe SARS-CoV-2 infection. This clonotype has more than one count but fewer than ten. Germline V gives CDR1 SGHAT, CDR2 FQNNGV. The CDR3 loop spans 14 amino acids. The ends were cut back, 3 bases at V and 3 bases at J, with 9 bases in the middle. From the 5' RACE reads, TCRdb called clonotypes with MiXCR, one entry per CDR3 protein. Of approximately 77,000 distinct CDR3 sequences listed, 10% to 15% were seen once; the top ten hold roughly a sixth. The receptor's source is an adult who was a healthcare worker with PCR-confirmed SARS-CoV-2 infection or an uninfected control (not recorded which). The donor label of this sample is uncertain. Source: whole blood, taken at baseline. The rearrangement links TRBV11-2 to TRBJ1-5, with D unclear. Here the CDR3 reads CASSLGPINQPQHF. In DNA form, the CDR3 reads TGTGCCAGCAGCTTGGGCCCGATCAATCAGCCCCAGCATTTT.